This TCR beta chain was captured in a study of T cells in tumors after PD-1 blockade. Measured with immunoSEQ multiplex PCR; TCRdb has only the in-frame clones, and not every one. The sample has 40,000 to 55,000 clones; approximately 75% are singletons. The CDR3 is 12 amino acids. From germline, CDR1 is SNHLY and CDR2 FYNNEI. V lost 7 bases, J lost 7 bases, and 3 bases stayed unmatched. Sequencing was performed on PBMCs, taken before anti-PD-1 treatment. The TCR sequence derives from a human donor with basal cell carcinoma. The chain links TRBV2 to TRBJ1-2; the match to TRBD1 covers 10 bases. This CDR3 reads CASKGQGGGYTF. The DNA of the CDR3 is TGTGCCAGCAAAGGACAGGGGGGTGGCTACACCTTC.